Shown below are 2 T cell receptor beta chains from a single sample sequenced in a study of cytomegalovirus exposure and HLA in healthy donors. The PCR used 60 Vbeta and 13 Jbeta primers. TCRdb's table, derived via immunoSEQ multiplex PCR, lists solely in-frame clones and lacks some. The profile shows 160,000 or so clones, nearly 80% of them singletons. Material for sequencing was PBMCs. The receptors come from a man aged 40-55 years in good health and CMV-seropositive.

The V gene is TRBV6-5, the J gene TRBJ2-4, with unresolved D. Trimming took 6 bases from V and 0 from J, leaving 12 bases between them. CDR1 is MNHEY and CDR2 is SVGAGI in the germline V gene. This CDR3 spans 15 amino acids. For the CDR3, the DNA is TGTGCCAGCAGCCAGTATAGCCTAGCCAAAAACATTCAGTACTTC. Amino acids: CASSQYSLAKNIQYF.

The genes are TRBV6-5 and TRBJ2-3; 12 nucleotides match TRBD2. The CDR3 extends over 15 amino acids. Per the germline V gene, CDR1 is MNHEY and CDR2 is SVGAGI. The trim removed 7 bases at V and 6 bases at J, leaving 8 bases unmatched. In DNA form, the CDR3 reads TGTGCCAGCACCCGGACTAGCGGGGCCCTGGATACGCAGTATTTT. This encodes CASTRTSGALDTQYF.